This TCR beta chain came from a study of blood T cell repertoires in COVID-19. Study-wide background: Researchers got acute and convalescent COVID-19 samples from the United States, Italy and Spain. Sources were T cells, B-cell-depleted T cells, or PBMCs; the material itself was cDNA or gDNA.

The authors' processing: Counts of nucleated cells, estimated from reference gene primer amplification, were obtained. Using immunoSEQ multiplex PCR, the repertoire was profiled, and TCRdb retains in-frame clones only, with some absent. D and trimming were read from the DNA, whereas the V and J calls and clone size are those reported in that table. This repertoire shows roughly 87,000 clones, about nine tenths found once; its top ten account for under 0.6%. This clone appeared a few times. The CDR3 extends over 14 amino acids. V shed 1 base and J 6 bases; nucleotides not matched to a gene: 4. CDR1 is MNHNS, CDR2 SASEGT, per germline.

Sequenced sample: peripheral blood. The rearrangement joins TRBV6-1 to TRBJ1-1; 8 nucleotides match TRBD1. This TCR derives from a man aged 55-75 years with acute or convalescent COVID-19. Written as DNA, the CDR3 is TGTGCCAGCAGTGAAGTCAGGGGGCCGGCTGAAGCTTTCTTT. Amino acids: CASSEVRGPAEAFF.